This T cell receptor beta chain was sequenced during a study of blood T cell repertoires in COVID-19. Whole-study context: From T cells, B-cell-depleted T cells, or PBMCs came the material, which was cDNA or gDNA.

A few counts support this clone. Clones were sequenced by immunoSEQ multiplex PCR, and TCRdb holds only the in-frame ones, with some missing. The top ten hold approximately 6.9% of the sample, which has approximately 200,000 clones, roughly four fifths seen once. The sequenced sample was peripheral blood. This sequence was found in a human donor with acute or convalescent COVID-19. The donor label of this sample is uncertain.

CDR3 sequence: CASSLRQGWELFF. The CDR3 nucleotides read TGTGCCAGCAGTCTCAGACAGGGGTGGGAGCTGTTTTTT. The chain recombines TRBV12-3 or TRBV12-4 with TRBJ2-2, with TRBD1 identical over 8 bases. The CDR3 is made up of 13 amino acids. V lost 5 bases and J lost 9; bases outside the gene matches: 5.